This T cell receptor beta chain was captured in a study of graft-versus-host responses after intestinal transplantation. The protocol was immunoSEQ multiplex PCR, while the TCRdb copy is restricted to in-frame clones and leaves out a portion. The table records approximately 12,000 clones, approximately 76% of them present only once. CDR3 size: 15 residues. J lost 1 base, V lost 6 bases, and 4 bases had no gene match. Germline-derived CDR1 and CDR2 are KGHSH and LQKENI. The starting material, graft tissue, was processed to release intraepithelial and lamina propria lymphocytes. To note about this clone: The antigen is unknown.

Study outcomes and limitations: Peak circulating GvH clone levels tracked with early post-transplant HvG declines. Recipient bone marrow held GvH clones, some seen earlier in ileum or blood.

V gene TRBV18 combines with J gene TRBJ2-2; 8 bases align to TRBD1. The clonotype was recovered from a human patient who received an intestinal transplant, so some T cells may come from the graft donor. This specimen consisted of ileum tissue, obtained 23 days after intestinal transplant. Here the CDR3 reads CASSPDRGNTGELFF. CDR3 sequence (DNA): TGTGCCAGCTCCCCCGACAGGGGGAACACCGGGGAGCTGTTTTTT.